This T cell receptor beta chain was documented in a study of blood T cell repertoires in COVID-19. The method was immunoSEQ multiplex PCR; TCRdb's version includes in-frame clones alone and lacks a portion of them. This sample yields 300,000 to 350,000 clones, of which around nine tenths are seen a single time; around 6.6% belongs to the top ten. The CDR3 spans 16 residues. The chain couples TRBV21-1 to TRBJ2-2; whether TRBD1, the table's D call, matches the DNA was not checked. TRBV21-1 is a known pseudogene. The origin of this receptor is an older woman with COVID-19, enrolled during active disease. Specimen: peripheral blood. CDR3 in amino acids: CASSASDSPNTGELFF. As DNA, the CDR3 is TGTGCCAGCAGCGCCTCGGACAGCCCGAACACCGGGGAGCTGTTTTTT.